The clone carrying this T cell receptor beta chain was found many times. This sample was taken from a study of blood T cells in healthy people across ages. A second PCR, run for about 7 to 11 cycles, used a sample-barcoded 5' primer plus a J-beta primer mix. Each CDR3 protein gets one entry after TCRdb re-called the 5' RACE reads with MiXCR. The profile shows 650,000 to 900,000 distinct CDR3 sequences, around 62% of them singletons. Germline CDR1 and CDR2: SQVTM and ANQGSEA. This CDR3 comprises 14 residues. The V and J ends lost 6 bases and 0 bases, in that order; junction bases with no gene match: 3.

This chain joins TRBV29-1 and TRBJ2-1, with TRBD2 identical over 9 bases. The receptor's source is a man younger than 40 in good health. The sequencing sample was made of blood. The CDR3 coding sequence is TGCAGCGTAAGCGGGGGGATCTCCTACAATGAGCAGTTCTTC. This encodes CSVSGGISYNEQFF.